This T cell receptor (beta chain) comes out of a study of Graves' ophthalmopathy and Graves' hyperthyroidism listed by TCRdb under 2018. About the full investigation: Hyperthyroidism was defined as stable when no progression to ophthalmopathy occurred within 18 months of follow-up. The study used signatures of the TCR beta repertoire to tell Graves' ophthalmopathy apart from Graves' hyperthyroidism and to predict which patients would progress to ophthalmopathy. In total, 120 to 150 blood samples were TCR-sequenced: some 43 ophthalmopathy, some 75 hyperthyroidism and roughly 17 hyperthyroidism-to-ophthalmopathy patients. To explore V-J signatures that separate ophthalmopathy from hyperthyroidism, a discovery set of about a hundred patients was enrolled, consisting of 43 with ophthalmopathy and around 57 with stable hyperthyroidism. An independent validation cohort was composed of around 19 hyperthyroidism patients and more than 15 patients who later progressed from hyperthyroidism to ophthalmopathy. T-cell repertoires of thyroid tissue and blood were compared in about 6 hyperthyroidism patients. After sampling, hyperthyroidism patients received methimazole starting at 30 mg daily, and ophthalmopathy patients received high-dose intravenous methylprednisolone.

This clonotype showed up just a few times. Its antigen remains undetermined. Base qualities are not at hand, and no much larger clone is one base apart. General findings and caveats noted by the study authors: Sample size was not statistically predetermined, and group allocation was not concealed from the investigators. In validation, the model predicted ophthalmopathy progression with about 64% sensitivity and less than 80% specificity; fewer than 15 predicted patients were CT-confirmed with GO in a median of about 6.1 months. Most of the expanded thyroid clonotypes with a frequency above 0.001 were also detected in blood, and it was suggested that the thyroid immune response may be reflected by blood repertoires. In cross-validation, the 13-signature model distinguished ophthalmopathy from stable hyperthyroidism with approximately 90% sensitivity and 81% to 82% specificity, while in the test set the corresponding values were around 79% and 71%.

Hyperthyroidism patients were newly diagnosed, were aged 18 to 65 years, and had a disease duration under 2 months. Patients were excluded if they had other autoimmune diseases, uncontrolled infections, pregnancy or lactation. Diagnosis was based on clinical symptoms, serum thyroxine, TRAb, thyroid ultrasound and orbital computed tomography. Total RNA was extracted with Trizol reagent and quality-checked on an Agilent 2100 Bioanalyzer. TCR beta CDR3 regions were amplified from RNA transcripts for repertoire sequencing. The first round was an RT-PCR using HTBI primers with the Qiagen OneStep RT-PCR kit, and this first round was followed by a second-round multiplex PCR, then size selection and purification. The libraries underwent paired-end sequencing with 100 bp reads on an Illumina HiSeq2000. Regarding the original processing steps: Reads were processed with SOAPnuke, discarding reads with adapters, uncalled bases, mean Phred below 15, or no exact constant-primer or identifier match. COPE v1.2.5 was used to merge high-quality paired reads. Clonotypes were defined as unique nucleotide sequences and were aligned to IMGT TRB V, D and J references using MiTCR v1.1. Analysis was restricted to V-J combinations with a frequency above 0.0001, which covered 98% to 99.2% of repertoires. For each V-J combination, a TCR clonal expansion and chaos score was defined as the ratio of F50 clonal expansion to chaos observed in the TCRdist matrix. Welch's t-statistics and random forest were used to reduce features to over ten V-J combinations, which were fed into a naive Bayes classifier. The similarity between thyroid and blood repertoires was quantified using the Morisita-Horn index. TCRdb itself trimmed the public reads at Q25 with fastp, ran MiXCR and retained productive beta chains. Rows are unified per CDR3 protein, each entry keeping the most common DNA and genes. In this record, the V and J calls reflect TCRdb's handling and not the investigators' own analysis. The sample data list about 590,000 distinct CDR3 sequences, and less than 45% of these were observed just once. The ten largest clonotypes hold about 4% of the sample.

Trimming takes 2 bases off V and 4 bases off J; junction bases not matched to a gene: 9. The CDR3 contains 16 residues, cysteine and phenylalanine counted. CDR3 DNA is the only sequence kept; it has 48 bases, read in frame from the first base. CDR1 and CDR2 are drawn from the germline V gene (reference sequence): LGHDT, YNNKEL. Sequenced material: peripheral blood or thyroid tissue (not recorded which). Recombination joined TRBV3-1 with TRBJ1-2; 8 middle bases align to TRBD1. This clonotype was obtained from an adult man with Graves' hyperthyroidism. CDR3 sequence: CASSQPGWTGFYGYTF. The DNA is as follows: TGTGCCAGCAGCCAACCGGGTTGGACAGGGTTCTATGGCTACACCTTC.